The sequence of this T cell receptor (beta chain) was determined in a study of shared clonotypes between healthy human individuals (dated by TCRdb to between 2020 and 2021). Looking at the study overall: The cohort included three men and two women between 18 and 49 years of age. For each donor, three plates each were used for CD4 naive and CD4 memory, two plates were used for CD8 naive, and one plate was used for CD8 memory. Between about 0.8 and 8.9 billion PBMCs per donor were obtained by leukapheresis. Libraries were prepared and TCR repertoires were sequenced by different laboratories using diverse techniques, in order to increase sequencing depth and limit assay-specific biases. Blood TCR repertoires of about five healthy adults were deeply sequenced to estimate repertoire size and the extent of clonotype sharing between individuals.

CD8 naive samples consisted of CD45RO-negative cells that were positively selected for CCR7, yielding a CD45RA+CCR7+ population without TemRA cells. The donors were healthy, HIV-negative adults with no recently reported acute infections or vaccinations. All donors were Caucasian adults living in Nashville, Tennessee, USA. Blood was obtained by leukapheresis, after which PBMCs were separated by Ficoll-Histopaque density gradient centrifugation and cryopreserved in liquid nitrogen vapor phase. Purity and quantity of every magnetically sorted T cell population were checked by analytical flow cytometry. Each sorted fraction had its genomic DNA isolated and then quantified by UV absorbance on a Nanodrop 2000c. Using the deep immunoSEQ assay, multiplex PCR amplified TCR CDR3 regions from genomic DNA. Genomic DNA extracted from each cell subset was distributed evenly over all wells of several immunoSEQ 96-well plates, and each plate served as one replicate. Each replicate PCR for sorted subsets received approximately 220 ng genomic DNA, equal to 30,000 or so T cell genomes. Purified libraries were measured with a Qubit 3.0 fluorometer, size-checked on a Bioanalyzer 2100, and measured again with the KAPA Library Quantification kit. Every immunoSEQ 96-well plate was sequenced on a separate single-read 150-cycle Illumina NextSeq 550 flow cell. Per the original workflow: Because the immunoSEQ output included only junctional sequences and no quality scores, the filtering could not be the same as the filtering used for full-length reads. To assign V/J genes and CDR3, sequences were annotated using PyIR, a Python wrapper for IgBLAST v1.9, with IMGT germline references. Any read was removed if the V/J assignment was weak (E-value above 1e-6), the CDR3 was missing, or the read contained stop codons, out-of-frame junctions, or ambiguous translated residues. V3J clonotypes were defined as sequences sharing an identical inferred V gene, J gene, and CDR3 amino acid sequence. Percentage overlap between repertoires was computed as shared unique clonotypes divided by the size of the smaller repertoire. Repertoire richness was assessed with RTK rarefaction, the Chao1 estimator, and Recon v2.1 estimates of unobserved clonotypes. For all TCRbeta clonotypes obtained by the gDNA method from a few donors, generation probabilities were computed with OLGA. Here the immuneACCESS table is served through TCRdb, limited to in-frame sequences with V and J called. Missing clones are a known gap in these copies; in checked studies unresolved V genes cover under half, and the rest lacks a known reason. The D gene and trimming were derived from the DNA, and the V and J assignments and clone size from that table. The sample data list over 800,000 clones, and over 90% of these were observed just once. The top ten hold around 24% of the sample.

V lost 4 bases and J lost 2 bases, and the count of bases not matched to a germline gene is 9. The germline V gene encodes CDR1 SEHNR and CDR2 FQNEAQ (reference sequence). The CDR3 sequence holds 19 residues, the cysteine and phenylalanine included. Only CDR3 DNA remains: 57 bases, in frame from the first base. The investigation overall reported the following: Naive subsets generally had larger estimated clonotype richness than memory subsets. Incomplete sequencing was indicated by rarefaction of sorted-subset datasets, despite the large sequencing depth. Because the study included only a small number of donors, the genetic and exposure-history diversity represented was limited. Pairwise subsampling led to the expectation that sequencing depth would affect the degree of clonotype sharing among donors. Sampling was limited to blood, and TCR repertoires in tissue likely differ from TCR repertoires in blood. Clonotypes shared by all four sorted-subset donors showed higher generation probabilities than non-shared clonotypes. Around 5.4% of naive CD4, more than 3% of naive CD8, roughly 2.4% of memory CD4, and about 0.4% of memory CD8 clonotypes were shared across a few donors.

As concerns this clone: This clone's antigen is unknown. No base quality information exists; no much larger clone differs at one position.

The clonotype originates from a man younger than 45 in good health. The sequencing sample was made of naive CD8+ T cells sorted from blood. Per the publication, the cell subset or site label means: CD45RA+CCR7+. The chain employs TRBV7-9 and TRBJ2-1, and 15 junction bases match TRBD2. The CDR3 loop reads CASSSRTSGRAFAYNEQFF. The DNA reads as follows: TGTGCCAGCAGCTCCCGGACTAGCGGGAGGGCCTTCGCCTACAATGAGCAGTTCTTC. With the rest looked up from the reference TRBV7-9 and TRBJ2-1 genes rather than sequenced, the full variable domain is DTGVSQNPRHKITKRGQNVTFRCDPISEHNRLYWYRQTLGQGPEFLTYFQNEAQLEKSRLLSDRFSAERPKGSFSTLEIQRTEQGDSAMYLCASSSRTSGRAFAYNEQFFGPGTRLTVL.